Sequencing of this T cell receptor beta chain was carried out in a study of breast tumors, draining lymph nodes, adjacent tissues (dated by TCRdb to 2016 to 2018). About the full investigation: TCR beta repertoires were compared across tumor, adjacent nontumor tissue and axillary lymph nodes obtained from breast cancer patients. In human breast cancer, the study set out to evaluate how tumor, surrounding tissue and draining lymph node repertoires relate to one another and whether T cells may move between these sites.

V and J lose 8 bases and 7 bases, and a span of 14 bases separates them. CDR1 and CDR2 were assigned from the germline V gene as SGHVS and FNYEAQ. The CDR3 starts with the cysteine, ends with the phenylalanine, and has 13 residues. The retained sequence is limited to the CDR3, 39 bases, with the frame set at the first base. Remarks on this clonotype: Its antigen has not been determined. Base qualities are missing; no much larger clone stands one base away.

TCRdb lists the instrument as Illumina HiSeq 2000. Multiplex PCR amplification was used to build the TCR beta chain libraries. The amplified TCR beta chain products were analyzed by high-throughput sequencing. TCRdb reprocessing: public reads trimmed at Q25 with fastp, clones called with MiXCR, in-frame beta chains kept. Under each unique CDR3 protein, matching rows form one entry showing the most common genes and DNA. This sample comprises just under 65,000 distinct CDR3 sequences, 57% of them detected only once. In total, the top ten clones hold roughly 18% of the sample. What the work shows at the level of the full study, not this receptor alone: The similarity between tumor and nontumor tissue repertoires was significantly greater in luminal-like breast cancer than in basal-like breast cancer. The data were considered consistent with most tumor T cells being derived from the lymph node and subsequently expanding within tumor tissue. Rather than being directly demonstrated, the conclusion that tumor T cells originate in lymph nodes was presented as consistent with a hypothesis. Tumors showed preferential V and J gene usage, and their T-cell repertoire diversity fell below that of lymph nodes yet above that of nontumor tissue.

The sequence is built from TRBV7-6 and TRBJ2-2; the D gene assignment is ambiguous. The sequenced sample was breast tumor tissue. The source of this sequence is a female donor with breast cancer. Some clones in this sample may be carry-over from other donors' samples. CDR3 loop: CASGLLRGGELFF. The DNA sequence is TGTGCCAGCGGCCTTTTGAGAGGCGGGGAGCTGTTTTTT.